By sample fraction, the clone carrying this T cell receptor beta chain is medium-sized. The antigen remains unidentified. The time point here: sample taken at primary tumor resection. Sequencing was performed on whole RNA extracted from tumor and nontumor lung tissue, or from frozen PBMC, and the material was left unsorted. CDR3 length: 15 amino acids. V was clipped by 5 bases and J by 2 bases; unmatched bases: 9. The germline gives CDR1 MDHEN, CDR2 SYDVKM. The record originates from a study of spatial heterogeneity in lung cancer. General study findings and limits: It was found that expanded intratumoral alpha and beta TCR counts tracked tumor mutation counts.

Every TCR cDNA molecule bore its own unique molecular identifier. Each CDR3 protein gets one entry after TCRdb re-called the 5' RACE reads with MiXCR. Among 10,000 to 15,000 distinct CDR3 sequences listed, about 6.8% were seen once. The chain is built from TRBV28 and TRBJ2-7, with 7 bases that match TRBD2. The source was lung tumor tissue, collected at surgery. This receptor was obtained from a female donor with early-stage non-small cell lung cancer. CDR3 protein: CASSIAGVRTYEQYF. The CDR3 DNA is TGTGCCAGCAGTATCGCGGGAGTCCGGACCTACGAGCAGTACTTC.